Following are 29 T cell receptor beta chains from one sample sequenced in a study of identical twins. TCRdb processed the 5' RACE reads anew with MiXCR; each CDR3 protein has one entry. The table lists fewer than 500,000 distinct CDR3 sequences, 14% of them singletons, with approximately 1% in the top ten. This same sample was also taken into another study, of yellow fever vaccine responses in identical twins.

What was sequenced was CD4+ T cells sorted from blood. Receptor source: a woman younger than 30 in good health.

This clonotype has a count of ten or more. This sequence joins TRBV20-1 and TRBJ2-3; 10 bases map to TRBD2. J lost 1 base, V lost 2 bases, and 3 bases had no gene match. Germline CDR1 DFQATT, CDR2 SNEGSKA (reference sequence). The CDR3 covers 15 residues. The DNA of the CDR3 is TGCAGTGCTAGAAGACTAGCGGGCGGCACAGATACGCAGTATTTT. Translating it yields CSARRLAGGTDTQYF.

The chain carries TRBV5-6 and TRBJ2-1, with 13 positions matching TRBD2. CDR1 is SGHDT, CDR2 YYEEEE, per germline. Losses at the gene ends were 2 bases for V and 7 bases for J; bases not matched to a gene: 9. This CDR3 contains 17 residues. The CDR3 reads CASSFWGLAGSGNEQFF. For the CDR3, the DNA is TGTGCCAGCAGCTTTTGGGGACTAGCGGGATCGGGGAATGAGCAGTTCTTC.

The rearrangement joins TRBV2 to TRBJ2-1; D uncertain. The V gene's germline CDR1 is SNHLY and CDR2 FYNNEI. Between the trimmed V and J ends, which lost 3 bases and 3 bases, there was a span of 9 bases. The CDR3 runs to 14 residues. CDR3 protein: CASSEGDFYNEQFF. The CDR3 nucleotides read TGTGCCAGCAGTGAGGGCGACTTCTACAATGAGCAGTTCTTC.

The chain employs TRBV14 and TRBJ2-3, with D maybe TRBD2 (6 bases). CDR1 and CDR2 (germline): SGHDN, FVKESK. The V end lost 4 bases, the J end lost 1 base, and 15 bases lay between the germline ends. The CDR3 loop spans 16 amino acids. As DNA, the CDR3 is TGTGCCAGCAGCCTCTTACTGGGCGGGGGCACAGATACGCAGTATTTT. The encoded protein is CASSLLLGGGTDTQYF.

This clonotype was picked up a small number of times. This rearrangement joins TRBV6-1 to TRBJ2-3; 13 nucleotides agree with TRBD2. This CDR3 has 16 amino acids. Germline V lookup: CDR1 MNHNS, CDR2 SASEGT. Trimming at V came to 4 bases and at J to 7 bases, leaving 8 bases not matched to a gene. The CDR3 region has the DNA TGTGCCAGCAGTGTCCAAACTAGCGGGGGGGGAAATACGCAGTATTTT. Protein: CASSVQTSGGGNTQYF.

This clonotype occurred a few times. This sequence joins TRBV20-1 and TRBJ2-1; D might be TRBD1 or TRBD2, each matching 6 bases. Looked up from germline, CDR1 is DFQATT and CDR2 is SNEGSKA (reference sequence). The V gene lost 6 bases and the J gene lost 0 bases, with 15 bases spanning the gap. The CDR3 has 15 amino acids. The CDR3 is CSAQGGHSSYNEQFF. In DNA, the CDR3 is TGCAGTGCCCAAGGGGGGCACAGCTCCTACAATGAGCAGTTCTTC.

This clonotype was counted between two and nine times. The chain carries TRBV5-1 and TRBJ2-5; D call uncertain. V lost 0 bases and J 5 bases, leaving 17 bases between the germline ends. The length of the CDR3 is 16 residues. CDR1 SGHRS and CDR2 YFSETQ come from the germline V gene. The CDR3 DNA sequence: TGCGCCAGCAGCTTGGGGGTTATGGACCATTACGAGACCCAGTACTTC. It encodes CASSLGVMDHYETQYF.

In this sample, this clonotype turned up many times. The V call is TRBV6-2 or TRBV6-3, the J call TRBJ2-7; D ambiguous. The CDR3 is 13 amino acids. The V gene's germline CDR1 is MNHEY and CDR2 SVGEGT. V lost 7 bases to trimming and J lost 3 bases, with 13 bases between them. The CDR3 DNA follows: TGTGCCAGCACCACCTACCCTTACTACGAGCAGTACTTC. This gives the protein CASTTYPYYEQYF.

This clonotype appeared a few times. V usage is TRBV10-1 and J usage is TRBJ2-7, with TRBD1 matching over 9 bases. J gave up 5 bases and V 4 bases, and 33 bases lay outside the gene matches. The CDR3 contains 23 residues. Germline-derived CDR1 and CDR2 are WNHNN and SYGVQD (reference sequence). The CDR3 sequence is CASSVMLGQGNFGTRVGWDEQYF. DNA of the CDR3: TGCGCCAGCAGTGTGATGTTGGGACAGGGTAATTTTGGGACGCGGGTGGGTTGGGACGAGCAGTACTTC.

V gene TRBV4-1 combines with J gene TRBJ2-2; D ambiguous. V shed 4 bases and J shed 1 base, with 16 bases lying between them. CDR3 length equals 17 residues. The germline V gene encodes CDR1 MGHRA and CDR2 YSYEKL. This CDR3 is CASSRGSLDLNTGELFF. For the CDR3, the DNA is TGCGCCAGCAGCCGCGGCAGCCTCGACCTGAACACCGGGGAGCTGTTTTTT.

This clonotype appeared a single time. This chain uses TRBV10-3 with TRBJ2-3, with D hard to call. This CDR3 spans 14 amino acids. Germline values: CDR1 ENHRY, CDR2 SYGVKD. V shed 2 bases and J shed 2 bases, with 8 bases lying between them. CDR3 residues: CAISERADTDTQYF. Written as DNA, the CDR3 is TGTGCCATCAGTGAGCGGGCAGACACAGATACGCAGTATTTT.

Many counts were recorded for this clonotype. V usage is TRBV12-3 or TRBV12-4 and J usage is TRBJ2-3; D uncertain. The CDR3 spans 15 residues. V shed 6 bases and J shed 10 bases, with 23 bases lying between them. CDR3 sequence (DNA): TGTGCCAGCAGCGACCCGGGCCTAAACTTCGGTCCGCAGTATTTT. Translation: CASSDPGLNFGPQYF.

This chain uses TRBV7-3 with TRBJ2-7; no firm D call. The V end lost 1 base, the J end lost 4 bases, and 11 bases lay between the germline ends. This CDR3 spans 14 amino acids. Germline CDR1 is SGHTA and CDR2 is FQGTGA. Here the CDR3 reads CASSLMPGPYEQYF. CDR3 in DNA: TGTGCCAGCAGCTTAATGCCTGGCCCATACGAGCAGTACTTC.

This chain connects TRBV29-1 to TRBJ2-7; 8 bases align to TRBD1. The length of the CDR3 is 13 residues. J lost 0 bases, V lost 7 bases, and 5 bases had no gene match. CDR1 and CDR2 from the germline V gene are SQVTM and ANQGSEA. The CDR3 coding sequence is TGCAGCGGAGGACAGGGTTACTCCTACGAGCAGTACTTC. Its protein product is CSGGQGYSYEQYF.

This chain links TRBV19 with TRBJ2-1; no firm D call. The CDR3 is 14 amino acids. Germline V lookup: CDR1 LNHDA, CDR2 SQIVND (reference sequence). V was clipped by 6 bases and J by 3 bases, with 12 bases between them. CDR3: CASSGSSFYNEQFF. CDR3 nucleotide sequence: TGTGCCAGTAGCGGAAGTAGCTTCTACAATGAGCAGTTCTTC.

This clonotype appeared a few times. This rearrangement joins TRBV12-3 or TRBV12-4 to TRBJ2-5, with 10 bases aligning to TRBD2. This CDR3 is built from 14 residues. V lost 6 bases and J lost 3; bases outside the gene matches: 4. The CDR3 DNA reads as TGTGCCAGCAGCCCTAGCGGGGGAAAAGAGACCCAGTACTTC. This translates into CASSPSGGKETQYF.

V is TRBV7-6 and J is TRBJ2-7; D uncertain. This CDR3 comprises 17 residues. CDR1 is SGHVS, CDR2 FNYEAQ, per germline. The V and J ends lost 1 base and 0 bases respectively, with 16 bases between them. The CDR3 is CASSLVPKDGPSYEQYF. DNA of the CDR3: TGTGCCAGCAGCTTAGTCCCTAAGGACGGCCCCTCCTACGAGCAGTACTTC.

The J gene is TRBJ2-7, the V gene TRBV24-1; 11 bases are shared with TRBD2. Germline CDR1 is KGHDR and CDR2 is SFDVKD. The ends lost 4 bases at V and 2 bases at J; junction bases unmatched: 6. CDR3 length: 16 amino acids. Written as DNA, the CDR3 is TGTGCCACCAGTGACCCCGGGACTAGCGGTCCCTACGAGCAGTACTTC. It encodes CATSDPGTSGPYEQYF.

The V call is TRBV29-1, the J call TRBJ1-6, with D possibly being TRBD1 (5 bases). V was pared by 4 bases and J by 7 bases, with 11 bases between. This CDR3 comprises 13 residues. In germline, CDR1 is SQVTM, CDR2 ANQGSEA. CDR3 sequence: CSVGTSSNSPLHF. The CDR3 nucleotides read TGCAGCGTTGGGACATCCTCGAATTCACCCCTCCACTTT.

Only a few counts were recorded for this clonotype. This chain joins TRBV6-5 and TRBJ1-5; 9 positions match TRBD1. The V gene end was trimmed by 2 bases and the J gene end by 4 bases; junction bases not matched to a gene: 3. The CDR3 runs to 15 residues. CDR1 and CDR2 (germline): MNHEY, SVGAGI. The CDR3 is CASSYRGQGNQPQHF. The CDR3 DNA sequence: TGTGCCAGCAGTTACAGAGGACAGGGGAATCAGCCCCAGCATTTT.

This clonotype was detected only a few times. This sequence joins TRBV28 and TRBJ2-7, with a tentative D call TRBD1 (6 bases). In germline, CDR1 is MDHEN, CDR2 SYDVKM. V was pared by 7 bases and J by 3 bases, with 19 bases between. This CDR3 spans 15 amino acids. In nucleotides, the CDR3 is TGTGCCAGCACCTCCACAGGGAGAGGGGTCTACGAGCAGTACTTC. Protein sequence: CASTSTGRGVYEQYF.

The V call is TRBV2, the J call TRBJ2-3, with TRBD2 matching over 7 bases. The CDR3 has 15 amino acids. Per the germline V gene, CDR1 is SNHLY and CDR2 is FYNNEI. V shed 7 bases and J 0 bases; nucleotides not matched to a gene: 7. CDR3 sequence: CASKGTAGSTDTQYF. CDR3 DNA: TGTGCCAGCAAGGGTACAGCGGGAAGCACAGATACGCAGTATTTT. Filled out from reference TRBV2 and TRBJ2-3, the complete variable domain reads EPEVTQTPSHQVTQMGQEVILRCVPISNHLYFYWYRQILGQKVEFLVSFYNNEISEKSEIFDDQFSVERPDGSNFTLKIRSTKLEDSAMYFCASKGTAGSTDTQYFGPGTRLTVL.

This clonotype was detected only a few times. V gene TRBV27 combines with J gene TRBJ2-7; the D gene is possibly TRBD1 (5 bases). This CDR3 comprises 12 residues. The germline CDR1 and CDR2 sequences are MNHEY and SMNVEV (reference sequence). With 10 bases removed from V and 3 bases from J, the gap between germline ends came to 13 bases. As DNA, the CDR3 is TGTGCCACGAAGAGACAGAACTACGAGCAGTACTTC. Translation: CATKRQNYEQYF.

The chain is built from TRBV30 and TRBJ2-7; possibly TRBD2 for D (6 bases). The V and J ends lost 6 bases and 3 bases respectively, with 15 bases between them. Germline-derived CDR1 and CDR2 are GTSNPN and SVGIG (reference sequence). This CDR3 comprises 13 residues. The chain's CDR3 is CACRTNSYYEQYF. In DNA, the CDR3 is TGTGCCTGCAGGACTAACTCCTACTACGAGCAGTACTTC.

The gene calls are TRBV18 and TRBJ1-5; weak D call: TRBD1 (5 bases). CDR1 and CDR2 from the germline V gene are KGHSH and LQKENI. V lost 2 bases, J lost 2 bases, and 7 bases lay in between. The CDR3 runs 14 residues. The CDR3 DNA sequence: TGTGCCAGCTCACCAATGGGGGGCAATCAGCCCCAGCATTTT. This translates into CASSPMGGNQPQHF.

This sequence joins TRBV10-1 and TRBJ2-5; TRBD1 matches 7 bases. The CDR3 is made up of 15 amino acids. Germline V gene sequence: CDR1 WNHNN, CDR2 SYGVQD (reference sequence). V lost 0 bases to trimming and J lost 4 bases; unmatched junction nucleotides: 5. CDR3 DNA: TGCGCCAGCAGTGAGTCGAGGACAGGAGCAGAGACCCAGTACTTC. Translation: CASSESRTGAETQYF.

This clonotype has at least ten counts. CDR3 nucleotide sequence: TGCGCCAGCAGCTTGGAAGCAGGGTCTATTGCGCAGTACTTC. It is translated as CASSLEAGSIAQYF. This chain connects TRBV5-1 to TRBJ2-7; a possible D gene is TRBD1 (5 bases). V was shortened by 0 bases and J by 9 bases, with 16 bases between the two germline ends. From germline, CDR1 is SGHRS and CDR2 YFSETQ. This CDR3 is built from 14 residues.

In DNA form, the CDR3 reads TGTGCCAGCAGCGCTCAGGACGCGTCCCCCTACGAGCAGTACTTC. This encodes CASSAQDASPYEQYF. The V gene is TRBV5-5, the J gene TRBJ2-7; no reliable D call. The length of the CDR3 is 15 residues. Germline V lookup: CDR1 SGHKS, CDR2 YYEKEE (reference sequence). V lost 4 bases to trimming and J lost 2 bases, with 16 bases between them.

The chain uses TRBV5-1 and TRBJ2-2; tentatively, D is TRBD1 or TRBD2 (8 bases each). V shed 0 bases and J shed 7 bases, with 16 bases lying between them. CDR3 length equals 16 residues. Germline assignment: CDR1 SGHRS and CDR2 YFSETQ. This CDR3 is CASSLVGSGTGGELFF. In nucleotides, the CDR3 is TGCGCCAGCAGCTTGGTTGGTAGCGGGACAGGCGGGGAGCTGTTTTTT.